This passage covers 28 T cell receptor beta chains from one sample sequenced in a study of cytomegalovirus exposure and HLA in healthy donors. The protocol was immunoSEQ multiplex PCR, while the TCRdb copy is restricted to in-frame clones and leaves out a portion. The sample holds 150,000 to 200,000 clones, almost 85% seen once. The specimen sequenced was PBMCs. These receptors originate from a young man in good health and CMV-seropositive.

CDR3 nucleotides: TGTGCCAGCAGTTTAACTAGCGGGAGGACGGAGACCCAGTACTTC. Protein sequence: CASSLTSGRTETQYF. This chain connects TRBV27 to TRBJ2-5; 12 positions match TRBD2. Germline V gene lookup returns CDR1 MNHEY and CDR2 SMNVEV (reference sequence). The CDR3 sequence is 15 residues long. V was pared by 2 bases and J by 5 bases, with 3 bases of the junction left unmatched.

The V gene is TRBV7-2, the J gene TRBJ1-5; weak D call: TRBD1 (5 bases). The V gene lost 3 bases and the J gene lost 4 bases, with 13 bases spanning the gap. The CDR3 runs 15 residues. Per the germline V gene, CDR1 is SGHTA and CDR2 is FQGNSA. The CDR3 DNA reads as TGTGCCAGCAGCTTCCGGGGTGGGGGGAATCAGCCCCAGCATTTT. Residues: CASSFRGGGNQPQHF.

This clone came up a few times. This chain uses TRBV5-1 with TRBJ1-5, with a weak D call TRBD1 (6 bases). V was trimmed by 3 bases and J by 7 bases, leaving 14 bases between them. Per germline, CDR1 SGHRS and CDR2 YFSETQ. The CDR3 has 14 residues. This chain's CDR3 is CASSSTGLEQPQHF. As DNA, the CDR3 is TGCGCCAGCAGCTCCACAGGGTTGGAACAGCCCCAGCATTTT.

V is TRBV6-5 and J is TRBJ2-7; D is undetermined. V lost 8 bases and J 6 bases, leaving 14 bases between the germline ends. The CDR3 is made up of 12 amino acids. The germline CDR1 and CDR2 sequences are MNHEY and SVGAGI. CDR3 sequence reads: CASSSTLREQYF. The CDR3 nucleotides are TGTGCCAGCTCTAGTACACTCCGCGAGCAGTACTTC.

This clone turned up a few times. The chain joins TRBV9 to TRBJ1-2; 8 nucleotides align to TRBD1. From germline, CDR1 is SGDLS and CDR2 YYNGEE. The V and J ends lost 3 bases and 8 bases, in that order; junction bases with no gene match: 9. CDR3 length: 14 amino acids. CDR3 in amino acids: CASSGLTGGQGYTF. The DNA of the CDR3 is TGTGCCAGCAGCGGTCTTACAGGGGGGCAAGGCTACACCTTC.

The chain links TRBV5-4 to TRBJ2-7; the match to TRBD1 covers 9 bases. This CDR3 contains 15 residues. Germline V CDR1 and CDR2: SGHNT, YYREEE (reference sequence). The junction had 6 bases not matched to a gene; V was cut back by 3 bases and J by 2 bases. The CDR3: CASSSGGQGTYEQYF. The CDR3, as DNA: TGTGCCAGCAGCTCGGGCGGACAGGGGACCTACGAGCAGTACTTC.

The chain joins TRBV28 to TRBJ1-1; tentatively, D is TRBD1 (6 bases). Germline-derived CDR1 and CDR2 are MDHEN and SYDVKM. Trimming left V 6 bases short and J 2 bases short, with 7 bases between. This CDR3 is built from 12 residues. This chain's CDR3 is CASRDSNTEAFF. Written as DNA, the CDR3 is TGTGCCAGCAGGGACAGCAACACTGAAGCTTTCTTT.

Notes on this clone: In the same sample, other DNA sequences code for this CDR3. This chain connects TRBV28 to TRBJ2-7, with TRBD2 matching over 14 bases. Germline CDR1 reads MDHEN; CDR2 reads SYDVKM. This CDR3 is built from 15 residues. Trimming at V came to 3 bases and at J to 3 bases, leaving 1 base not matched to a gene. This CDR3 is CASSLGLAGVYEQYF. The CDR3, as DNA: TGTGCCAGCAGTTTGGGACTAGCGGGAGTCTACGAGCAGTACTTC.

This chain joins TRBV28 and TRBJ1-2; 7 positions agree with TRBD1. The length of the CDR3 is 14 residues. The V and J ends lost 2 bases and 4 bases, in that order; junction bases with no gene match: 4. Germline V gene data show CDR1 as MDHEN and CDR2 as SYDVKM. As DNA, the CDR3 is TGTGCCAGCAGTTTAGACAGGGTCGGCTATGGCTACACCTTC. Amino acid sequence: CASSLDRVGYGYTF.

This chain links TRBV19 with TRBJ1-2, with D possibly TRBD1 on 5 matching bases. Germline CDR1 is LNHDA and CDR2 is SQIVND (reference sequence). The CDR3 totals 15 residues. Trimming took 5 bases from V and 7 from J, leaving 20 bases between them. This chain's CDR3 is CASSPQGRRGVGYTF. As DNA, the CDR3 is TGTGCCAGTAGTCCCCAGGGAAGGCGCGGCGTTGGCTACACCTTC.

This chain joins TRBV7-9 and TRBJ1-1, with 9 bases matching TRBD1. The germline V gene has CDR1 SEHNR and CDR2 FQNEAQ (reference sequence). The CDR3 is made up of 14 amino acids. Germline trimming cut 4 bases from V and 5 bases from J; bases unmatched to any gene: 5. The CDR3 loop reads CASSWGQGWTEAFF. CDR3 coding DNA: TGTGCCAGCAGCTGGGGACAGGGTTGGACTGAAGCTTTCTTT. The variable domain in full, completed from reference TRBV7-9 and TRBJ1-1, reads DTGVSQNPRHKITKRGQNVTFRCDPISEHNRLYWYRQTLGQGPEFLTYFQNEAQLEKSRLLSDRFSAERPKGSFSTLEIQRTEQGDSAMYLCASSWGQGWTEAFFGQGTRLTVV.

This sequence joins TRBV11-3 and TRBJ2-2; 7 nucleotides align to TRBD1. The CDR3 loop spans 15 amino acids. From germline, CDR1 is SGHNT and CDR2 YENEEA. J gave up 5 bases and V 0 bases, and 3 bases lay outside the gene matches. Written as DNA, the CDR3 is TGTGCCAGCAGCTTAGAGGCAGGGGGAACCGGGGAGCTGTTTTTT. Protein: CASSLEAGGTGELFF.

V is TRBV7-3 and J is TRBJ2-3, with 9 nucleotides matching TRBD1. J gave up 4 bases and V 3 bases, and 5 bases lay outside the gene matches. CDR3 length: 15 amino acids. Germline CDR1 SGHTA, CDR2 FQGTGA. This CDR3 reads CASSFGQGRSDTQYF. The CDR3 DNA reads as TGTGCCAGCAGCTTCGGACAGGGGAGGTCAGATACGCAGTATTTT.

The chain couples TRBV27 to TRBJ2-7, with 8 bases aligning to TRBD1. The CDR3 spans 15 residues. Germline lookup yields CDR1 MNHEY and CDR2 SMNVEV (reference sequence). The V gene end was trimmed by 4 bases and the J gene end by 0 bases; junction bases not matched to a gene: 5. The CDR3 region is CASSSTGGSSYEQYF. In DNA, the CDR3 is TGTGCCAGCAGTTCTACAGGGGGGAGCTCCTACGAGCAGTACTTC.

The CDR3 DNA follows: TGTGCCAGCTCGCCGGACAGGAGCGGTGGCTACACCTTC. It encodes CASSPDRSGGYTF. The chain carries TRBV18 and TRBJ1-2; 7 bases map to TRBD1. This CDR3 comprises 13 residues. Germline loops: CDR1 KGHSH, CDR2 LQKENI. The trim removed 6 bases at V and 7 bases at J, leaving 8 bases unmatched.

This clone turned up a few times. This rearrangement joins TRBV2 to TRBJ1-2; no definite D call. V was cut by 5 bases and J by 5 bases, with 15 bases left in between. The germline CDR1 and CDR2 sequences are SNHLY and FYNNEI. The CDR3 consists of 14 residues. CDR3 coding DNA: TGTGCCAGCAGTTGGCGGACGGAGGATTATGGCTACACCTTC. Protein: CASSWRTEDYGYTF.

The genes are TRBV28 and TRBJ2-1, with 7 nucleotides matching TRBD2. V lost 3 bases, J lost 2 bases, and 1 base stayed unmatched. The germline V gene encodes CDR1 MDHEN and CDR2 SYDVKM. The CDR3 loop spans 14 amino acids. The CDR3, as DNA: TGTGCCAGCAGTTTGCGGGGGACCTACAATGAGCAGTTCTTC. This encodes CASSLRGTYNEQFF.

The chain employs TRBV5-1 and TRBJ2-7, with D tentatively TRBD1 (6 bases). Trimming removed 1 base at V and 4 bases at J, with 15 bases between. Germline CDR1 reads SGHRS; CDR2 reads YFSETQ. The CDR3 consists of 15 residues. CDR3 amino acids: CASSLRGTTPYEQYF. The CDR3 DNA reads TGCGCCAGCAGCTTGAGGGGGACAACACCTTACGAGCAGTACTTC.

V and J are TRBV4-3 and TRBJ2-1, with 9 bases fitting TRBD2. CDR3 size: 16 residues. CDR1 and CDR2 from the germline V gene are LGHNA and YSLEER. V was clipped by 2 bases and J by 2 bases; unmatched bases: 4. CDR3 DNA sequence: TGCGCCAGCAGCCAATTGGGCGGGGGGGCCTACAATGAGCAGTTCTTC. Protein product: CASSQLGGGAYNEQFF.

The V call is TRBV9, the J call TRBJ2-3, with TRBD2 identical over 13 bases. The CDR3 has 18 residues. Trimming took 0 bases from V and 3 from J; bases not matched to a gene: 7. Germline lookup yields CDR1 SGDLS and CDR2 YYNGEE. The CDR3 sequence is CASSVAPTSGGITDTQYF. DNA of the CDR3: TGTGCCAGCAGCGTAGCTCCGACTAGCGGGGGGATAACAGATACGCAGTATTTT. Filled out from reference TRBV9 and TRBJ2-3, the complete variable domain reads DSGVTQTPKHLITATGQRVTLRCSPRSGDLSVYWYQQSLDQGLQFLIQYYNGEERAKGNILERFSAQQFPDLHSELNLSSLELGDSALYFCASSVAPTSGGITDTQYFGPGTRLTVL.

The V gene is TRBV6-6, the J gene TRBJ2-5; 8 bases are shared with TRBD2. The CDR3 spans 14 residues. Losses at the gene ends were 4 bases for V and 5 bases for J; bases not matched to a gene: 6. Per the germline V gene, CDR1 is MNHNY and CDR2 is SVGAGI (reference sequence). The CDR3 sequence is CASSFLAGSETQYF. The DNA for the CDR3 is TGTGCCAGCAGTTTTTTAGCGGGGAGTGAGACCCAGTACTTC.

The rearrangement links TRBV7-2 to TRBJ1-4, with D hard to call. The V and J ends lost 3 bases and 4 bases respectively, with 15 bases between them. CDR1 is SGHTA, CDR2 FQGNSA, per germline. The CDR3 totals 16 residues. The CDR3 loop reads CASSLNPRPNNEKLFF. CDR3 bases: TGTGCCAGCAGCTTGAATCCCAGGCCTAATAATGAAAAACTGTTTTTT.

The chain employs TRBV15 and TRBJ2-3, with a tentative D call TRBD2 (7 bases). Trimming removed 2 bases from V and 0 bases from J, with 15 bases in between. The CDR3 totals 17 residues. Germline V gene sequence: CDR1 LNHNV, CDR2 YYDKDF (reference sequence). As DNA, the CDR3 is TGTGCCACCAGCAGATCGCGGGGGCCCTCTAGCACAGATACGCAGTATTTT. Residues: CATSRSRGPSSTDTQYF.

This clone was seen only once. The chain employs TRBV28 and TRBJ2-7; D perhaps matches TRBD2 (6 bases). Per the germline V gene, CDR1 is MDHEN and CDR2 is SYDVKM. This CDR3 spans 13 amino acids. V lost 6 bases and J 2 bases, leaving 11 bases between the germline ends. The CDR3 sequence is CASRRDGTYEQYF. The CDR3 DNA sequence: TGTGCCAGCAGGCGGGACGGCACCTACGAGCAGTACTTC.

This chain connects TRBV9 to TRBJ2-1; possible D gene TRBD2, 5 bases. With 0 bases removed from V and 0 bases from J, the gap between germline ends came to 13 bases. Germline values: CDR1 SGDLS, CDR2 YYNGEE. The CDR3 consists of 17 residues. The DNA of the CDR3 is TGTGCCAGCAGCGTAGTCTCACCGGGGAGCTCCTACAATGAGCAGTTCTTC. It encodes CASSVVSPGSSYNEQFF.

The V gene is TRBV6-5, the J gene TRBJ2-5; perhaps TRBD2 as D (7 bases). The CDR3 is made up of 14 amino acids. The germline V gene has CDR1 MNHEY and CDR2 SVGAGI. V was cut by 7 bases and J by 5 bases, with 17 bases left in between. This CDR3 is CASKGGRVEETQYF. As DNA, the CDR3 is TGTGCCAGCAAGGGGGGGAGGGTAGAGGAGACCCAGTACTTC.

The chain is built from TRBV28 and TRBJ2-3; 7 positions agree with TRBD2. This CDR3 region has 15 residues. With V trimmed by 3 bases and J by 5 bases, 8 bases remained unmatched. Germline V gene sequence: CDR1 MDHEN, CDR2 SYDVKM. This CDR3 reads CASSFWRERIDTQYF. The CDR3, as DNA: TGTGCCAGCAGTTTCTGGCGGGAGAGGATAGATACGCAGTATTTT.

The CDR3 bases are TGTGCCAGCCTCATGCGGCCAGATACGCAGTATTTT. Amino acids: CASLMRPDTQYF. V and J are TRBV2 and TRBJ2-3; D gene ambiguous. Germline V lookup: CDR1 SNHLY, CDR2 FYNNEI. The V end lost 8 bases, the J end lost 4 bases, and 10 bases lay between the germline ends. The CDR3 is 12 amino acids.